These T cell receptor beta chains were read from a single sample in a study of blood T cell repertoires in COVID-19. Only in-frame clones appear in the TCRdb table, and some are missing; sequencing was by immunoSEQ multiplex PCR. The table shows about 120,000 clones, with 88% occurring only once. The sample taken for sequencing was peripheral blood. The receptors originated from a woman of 80 years or more with acute or convalescent COVID-19. Each CDR3 is given with its conserved first and last residue. Each record gives: J gene, clone size, D gene, V gene, CDR3 protein, CDR3 DNA. D genes are given only for firm matches. Where a row states a size, it is once, few, many or the class of an expanded clone; other rows omit it.

J: TRBJ1-6
size: NA
D: NA
V: TRBV5-1
CDR3: CASSPGRGDYNSPLHF
DNA: TGCGCCAGCAGCCCCGGGCGGGGGGACTATAATTCACCCCTCCACTTT

J: TRBJ1-5
size: NA
D: NA
V: TRBV2
CDR3: CASSELRGNQPQHF
DNA: TGTGCCAGCAGTGAACTGAGGGGGAATCAGCCCCAGCATTTT

J: TRBJ1-4
size: NA
D: TRBD1
V: TRBV18
CDR3: CASSQQTGSNEKLFF
DNA: TGTGCCAGCTCACAACAGACAGGGAGTAATGAAAAACTGTTTTTT

J: TRBJ1-2
size: once
D: NA
V: TRBV7-9
CDR3: CASSSGQNPSYGYTF
DNA: TGTGCCAGCAGCTCCGGACAGAACCCTTCCTATGGCTACACCTTC

J: TRBJ2-3
size: NA
D: TRBD2
V: TRBV4-1
CDR3: CASSQVPLAGSTDTQYF
DNA: TGCGCCAGCAGCCAAGTACCACTAGCGGGTAGCACAGATACGCAGTATTTT

J: TRBJ1-6
size: NA
D: NA
V: TRBV11-2
CDR3: CASSFNRVRSYNSPLHF
DNA: TGTGCCAGCAGCTTTAATCGGGTTCGGTCCTATAATTCACCCCTCCACTTT

J: TRBJ1-1
size: NA
D: NA
V: TRBV5-5
CDR3: CASSLGGRAEARNTEAFF
DNA: TGTGCCAGCAGCTTGGGGGGCAGGGCCGAAGCTAGGAACACTGAAGCTTTCTTT

J: TRBJ1-5
size: NA
D: TRBD1
V: TRBV28
CDR3: CASSLGTGGQPQHF
DNA: TGTGCCAGCAGTTTAGGGACAGGGGGTCAGCCCCAGCATTTT

J: TRBJ2-2
size: NA
D: NA
V: TRBV6-2/TRBV6-3
CDR3: CASSYSRGNGELFF
DNA: TGTGCCAGCAGTTACTCGCGGGGTAACGGGGAGCTGTTTTTT

J: TRBJ2-2
size: NA
D: NA
V: TRBV7-3
CDR3: CASSRDSRGTGELFF
DNA: TGTGCCAGCAGCCGGGACTCCCGGGGCACCGGGGAGCTGTTTTTT

J: TRBJ2-3
size: NA
D: NA
V: TRBV28
CDR3: CASSYSDTQYF
DNA: TGTGCCAGCAGTTACTCAGATACGCAGTATTTT

J: TRBJ1-5
size: NA
D: NA
V: TRBV18
CDR3: CASSSDRMQPQHF
DNA: TGTGCCAGCTCATCCGACAGAATGCAGCCCCAGCATTTT

J: TRBJ2-4
size: NA
D: TRBD1
V: TRBV28
CDR3: CASSSPWDRAVGNIQYF
DNA: TGTGCCAGCAGTTCCCCTTGGGACAGGGCGGTCGGAAACATTCAGTACTTC

J: TRBJ1-3
size: NA
D: NA
V: TRBV7-9
CDR3: CASSLPSGMSGNTIYF
DNA: TGTGCCAGCAGCTTACCCTCAGGGATGTCTGGAAACACCATATATTTT

J: TRBJ2-7
size: NA
D: NA
V: TRBV19
CDR3: CASSIASGSYEQYF
DNA: TGTGCCAGTAGTATCGCGTCGGGGAGTTACGAGCAGTACTTC

J: TRBJ1-5
size: NA
D: NA
V: TRBV7-2
CDR3: CASSLDPRVGQPQHF
DNA: TGTGCCAGCAGCTTAGACCCCAGGGTAGGGCAGCCCCAGCATTTT

J: TRBJ2-6
size: NA
D: NA
V: TRBV5-8
CDR3: CASSLDQDVLTF
DNA: TGTGCCAGCAGCCTTGACCAGGACGTCCTGACTTTC

J: TRBJ2-5
size: few
D: NA
V: TRBV19
CDR3: CASSLRGTVRETQYF
DNA: TGTGCCAGTAGCCTCCGGGGGACCGTCCGGGAGACCCAGTACTTC

J: TRBJ1-6
size: NA
D: TRBD1
V: TRBV5-1
CDR3: CASSLSADRVGSPLHF
DNA: TGCGCCAGCAGCTTGTCGGCGGACAGGGTGGGGTCACCCCTCCACTTT

J: TRBJ1-4
size: NA
D: NA
V: TRBV19
CDR3: CASSTVRSTNEKLFF
DNA: TGTGCCAGTAGTACTGTGAGGAGTACTAATGAAAAACTGTTTTTT

J: TRBJ1-6
size: NA
D: NA
V: TRBV2
CDR3: CASSVGGNAYNSPLHF
DNA: TGTGCCAGCAGTGTCGGCGGTAACGCATATAATTCACCCCTCCACTTT

J: TRBJ2-5
size: NA
D: NA
V: TRBV29-1
CDR3: CSAPDALRGETQYF
DNA: TGCAGCGCCCCGGACGCCCTCAGGGGAGAGACCCAGTACTTC

J: TRBJ2-7
size: NA
D: TRBD2
V: TRBV19
CDR3: CASSYTRTSGSPTYEQYF
DNA: TGTGCCAGTAGTTACACCCGCACTAGCGGGAGCCCCACCTACGAGCAGTACTTC

J: TRBJ1-4
size: few
D: NA
V: TRBV15
CDR3: CATKTGSSEKLFF
DNA: TGTGCCACAAAAACAGGGAGTAGCGAAAAACTGTTTTTT

J: TRBJ1-2
size: NA
D: NA
V: TRBV7-9
CDR3: CASSFEGSDGYTF
DNA: TGTGCCAGCAGCTTTGAGGGCTCTGATGGCTACACCTTC

J: TRBJ2-7
size: NA
D: TRBD2
V: TRBV4-1
CDR3: CASSQVTSGIEQYF
DNA: TGCGCCAGCAGCCAAGTGACTAGCGGGATCGAGCAGTACTTC

J: TRBJ2-3
size: NA
D: TRBD1
V: TRBV5-5
CDR3: CASSSTGTTDTQYF
DNA: TGTGCCAGCAGTTCGACAGGGACCACAGATACGCAGTATTTT

J: TRBJ2-5
size: NA
D: NA
V: TRBV12-3/TRBV12-4
CDR3: CASSFGDQETQYF
DNA: TGTGCCAGCAGTTTCGGGGACCAAGAGACCCAGTACTTC

J: TRBJ1-1
size: NA
D: NA
V: TRBV6-5
CDR3: CASSKNRRTEAFF
DNA: TGTGCCAGCAGTAAGAACCGCCGGACTGAAGCTTTCTTT

J: TRBJ2-5
size: NA
D: TRBD1
V: TRBV24-1
CDR3: CATSDLDREKTQYF
DNA: TGTGCCACCAGTGACCTTGACAGGGAGAAGACCCAGTACTTC

J: TRBJ1-3
size: NA
D: NA
V: TRBV11-2
CDR3: CASSLVTGFPGNTIYF
DNA: TGTGCCAGCAGCTTAGTAACAGGGTTTCCTGGAAACACCATATATTTT

J: TRBJ2-7
size: NA
D: TRBD2
V: TRBV19
CDR3: CASSLLAGGLYEQYF
DNA: TGTGCCAGTAGTCTTTTAGCGGGAGGGCTCTACGAGCAGTACTTC

J: TRBJ1-1
size: NA
D: TRBD1
V: TRBV2
CDR3: CASFLGQGRNTEAFF
DNA: TGTGCCAGTTTCCTGGGACAGGGGAGGAACACTGAAGCTTTCTTT

J: TRBJ1-4
size: NA
D: NA
V: TRBV7-9
CDR3: CASSLRATNEKLFF
DNA: TGTGCCAGCAGCTTGAGGGCAACTAATGAAAAACTGTTTTTT

J: TRBJ2-7
size: NA
D: NA
V: TRBV4-2
CDR3: CASSMDTGPAVEQYF
DNA: TGTGCCAGCAGCATGGATACCGGCCCGGCGGTCGAGCAGTACTTC

J: TRBJ2-5
size: NA
D: NA
V: TRBV5-1
CDR3: CASSPGRGRQETQYF
DNA: TGCGCCAGCAGCCCTGGGCGGGGGCGACAAGAGACCCAGTACTTC

J: TRBJ2-5
size: once
D: NA
V: TRBV11-2
CDR3: CASSNSAGQSQETQYF
DNA: TGTGCCAGCAGCAATTCCGCGGGGCAGTCCCAAGAGACCCAGTACTTC

J: TRBJ2-2
size: NA
D: NA
V: TRBV9
CDR3: CASSTGNTGELFF
DNA: TGTGCCAGCAGCACAGGGAACACCGGGGAGCTGTTTTTT

J: TRBJ2-7
size: few
D: NA
V: TRBV19
CDR3: CASSISHSYEQYF
DNA: TGTGCCAGTAGTATTAGCCACTCCTACGAGCAGTACTTC

J: TRBJ2-5
size: NA
D: TRBD2
V: TRBV6-1
CDR3: CASSELQTSGSQETQYF
DNA: TGTGCCAGCAGTGAACTACAGACTAGCGGATCCCAAGAGACCCAGTACTTC

J: TRBJ2-2
size: NA
D: TRBD2
V: TRBV11-2
CDR3: CASSLVSGGAFAGELFF
DNA: TGTGCCAGCAGCTTAGTTAGCGGGGGGGCATTCGCCGGGGAGCTGTTTTTT

J: TRBJ1-3
size: once
D: NA
V: TRBV28
CDR3: CASSRTGNTIYF
DNA: TGTGCCAGCAGCCGTACAGGAAACACCATATATTTT

J: TRBJ2-3
size: NA
D: NA
V: TRBV5-1
CDR3: CASSLGAPRVTDTQYF
DNA: TGCGCCAGCAGCTTGGGGGCCCCGAGGGTCACAGATACGCAGTATTTT